The 22 T cell receptor beta chains given below trace back to one sample, sequenced in a study of CDR3 diversity in severe acne. Each CDR3 protein gets one entry after TCRdb re-called the PCR reads with MiXCR. The data contain over 85,000 distinct CDR3 sequences, roughly half of them singletons. Sequenced input: blood. Receptor source: a male donor with acne.

As for this clonotype: Possible read error: a much larger clone is one base away. No conserved phenylalanine or tryptophan is present at the end of the CDR3, so a read error is the likely explanation. This chain joins TRBV6-6 and TRBJ1-1, with 7 nucleotides matching TRBD1. CDR3 length: 15 residues. CDR1 is MNHNY and CDR2 is SVGAGI in the germline V gene (reference sequence). J was trimmed by 1 base and V by 5 bases; bases with no gene match: 7. The CDR3 nucleotides read TGTGCCAGCAGTGAAGAAGCAGGGGGGAACACTGAAGCTTTCCTT. This sequence encodes CASSEEAGGNTEAFL.

The chain is built from TRBV28 and TRBJ2-7; D gene ambiguous. V shed 4 bases and J shed 5 bases, with 12 bases lying between them. This CDR3 comprises 13 residues. Germline V gives CDR1 MDHEN, CDR2 SYDVKM. The CDR3 loop is CASSSPPPDEQYV. The CDR3 DNA follows: TGTGCCAGCAGTTCCCCCCCCCCCGACGAGCAGTACGTC.

Comment on this clonotype: This clone may be a read error of a much larger clone one base away. V gene TRBV20-1 combines with J gene TRBJ2-3, with 8 bases matching TRBD2. CDR3 size: 17 residues. The ends lost 5 bases at V and 3 bases at J; junction bases unmatched: 16. Germline loops: CDR1 DFQATT, CDR2 SNEGSKA (reference sequence). The CDR3 loop is CSADEPLLAEVTDTQYF. The CDR3 DNA follows: TGCAGTGCTGACGAACCACTACTAGCGGAGGTGACAGATACGCAGTATTTT.

V usage is TRBV11-1 and J usage is TRBJ2-5, with TRBD1 identical over 7 bases. The CDR3 has 15 amino acids. Losses at the gene ends were 5 bases for V and 4 bases for J; bases not matched to a gene: 10. Germline V gene lookup returns CDR1 SGHAT and CDR2 FQDESV (reference sequence). CDR3 nucleotide sequence: TGTGCCAGCAGCCCGAGGACAGGCGGCTTAGAGACCCAGTACTTC. It encodes CASSPRTGGLETQYF.

This chain connects TRBV25-1 to TRBJ1-1, with D maybe TRBD1 (5 bases). The ends were cut back, 0 bases at V and 7 bases at J, with 9 bases in the middle. The CDR3 loop spans 13 amino acids. The germline CDR1 and CDR2 sequences are MGHDK and SYGVNS. CDR3 region: CASSEYWGNEAFF. The DNA for the CDR3 is TGTGCCAGCAGTGAATATTGGGGGAATGAAGCTTTCTTT.

This clonotype was observed many times. The J gene is TRBJ2-2, the V gene TRBV19; 9 positions match TRBD1. Germline-derived CDR1 and CDR2 are LNHDA and SQIVND (reference sequence). The CDR3 spans 17 residues. V lost 4 bases, J lost 8 bases, and 14 bases stayed unmatched. CDR3 DNA sequence: TGTGCCAGTAGTAGGGGACAGGGAGTAATATCAGCTGGGGAGCTGTTTTTT. This sequence encodes CASSRGQGVISAGELFF.

The table lists this clonotype with many counts. This CDR3 reads CASSLDRNTEAFF. The CDR3 coding sequence is TGTGCCAGCAGCCTCGACAGGAACACTGAAGCTTTCTTT. The chain carries TRBV25-1 and TRBJ1-1, with D perhaps matching TRBD1 (5 bases). Germline-derived CDR1 and CDR2 are MGHDK and SYGVNS. V shed 6 bases and J shed 1 base, with 9 bases lying between them. The CDR3 sequence is 13 residues long.

This sequence joins TRBV20-1 and TRBJ2-3; 7 bases map to TRBD1. V shed 4 bases, J shed 0 bases, and the junction held 13 bases outside the gene matches. The CDR3 runs 17 residues. Germline V gives CDR1 DFQATT, CDR2 SNEGSKA (reference sequence). The CDR3 sequence: CSATRDRHLISTDTQYF. The DNA for the CDR3 is TGCAGTGCTACCCGGGACAGACATTTAATTAGCACAGATACGCAGTATTTT.

At least ten counts were recorded for this clonotype. J is TRBJ2-4 and V is TRBV3-1; 10 bases are shared with TRBD2. With V trimmed by 4 bases and J by 8 bases, 5 bases remained unmatched. This CDR3 region has 14 residues. CDR1 is LGHDT, CDR2 YNNKEL, per germline (reference sequence). CDR3 loop: CASSRGTSVDIQYF. The CDR3 region has the DNA TGTGCCAGCAGCCGTGGGACTAGCGTTGACATTCAGTACTTC.

CDR3 nucleotides: TGTGCCAGCAGTGGGACTAGCGGGAGGTGTGAGACCCAGTACTTC. Protein product: CASSGTSGRCETQYF. This chain links TRBV2 with TRBJ2-5, with 14 bases fitting TRBD2. CDR1 is SNHLY and CDR2 is FYNNEI in the germline V gene. With 4 bases clipped from V and 5 bases from J, the junction kept 3 bases outside the gene matches. The CDR3 is 15 amino acids.

The CDR3 nucleotides read TGCAGCGTGAGGGGCATCCGCGGGACTAGCAGGTACAATGAGCAGTTCTTC. Protein product: CSVRGIRGTSRYNEQFF. V and J are TRBV29-1 and TRBJ2-7, with 9 bases fitting TRBD2. The J call may be incorrect, as the DNA end agrees better with TRBJ2-1. Germline V CDR1 and CDR2: SQVTM, ANQGSEA. The CDR3 length is 17 residues.

The genes are TRBV2 and TRBJ2-2, with TRBD2 matching 12 bases. The CDR3 contains 16 residues. With V trimmed by 5 bases and J by 6 bases, 7 bases remained unmatched. CDR1 is SNHLY, CDR2 FYNNEI, per germline. The CDR3 reads CASSPPSGRAPGELFF. The CDR3, as DNA: TGTGCCAGCAGTCCCCCTAGCGGGAGGGCCCCCGGGGAGCTGTTTTTT.

This clonotype has a count of ten or more. CDR3 bases: TGTGCCAGCGGGGCAGCGGGGAGCTCTGGAAACACCATATATTTT. Encoded protein: CASGAAGSSGNTIYF. This sequence joins TRBV25-1 and TRBJ1-3, with D possibly being TRBD1 (5 bases). The V end lost 8 bases, the J end lost 0 bases, and 14 bases lay between the germline ends. CDR1 and CDR2 from the germline V gene are MGHDK and SYGVNS. This CDR3 region has 15 residues.

With respect to this clonotype: A junction end diverges from the germline sequence, so it may reflect a read error. V and J are TRBV4-1 and TRBJ2-2; 8 positions match TRBD2. This CDR3 region has 15 residues. In germline, CDR1 is MGHRA, CDR2 YSYEKL. CDR3 amino acids: CATSRAGANTGELFF. The CDR3 DNA reads TGCGCCACCAGCCGAGCGGGAGCGAACACCGGGGAGCTGTTTTTT.

This clonotype was seen many times. The chain is built from TRBV20-1 and TRBJ2-7; 9 nucleotides match TRBD2. V lost 4 bases and J lost 5; bases outside the gene matches: 9. There are 14 residues in the CDR3. The germline CDR1 and CDR2 sequences are DFQATT and SNEGSKA (reference sequence). Here the CDR3 reads CSAMVSGSTNEQYF. The CDR3 DNA follows: TGCAGTGCTATGGTTAGCGGGAGTACCAACGAGCAGTACTTC.

The chain employs TRBV28 and TRBJ2-7, with 9 bases lining up with TRBD2. Germline V CDR1 and CDR2: MDHEN, SYDVKM. V was pared by 7 bases and J by 1 base, with 5 bases of the junction left unmatched. This CDR3 has 14 residues. This CDR3 reads CASTPSGASYEQYF. In nucleotides, the CDR3 is TGTGCCAGCACCCCTAGCGGGGCATCCTACGAGCAGTACTTC.

This clonotype was detected only a few times. The rearrangement uses TRBV13 and TRBJ1-5, with D uncertain. Germline CDR1 reads PRHDT; CDR2 reads FYEKMQ (reference sequence). V lost 0 bases, J lost 4 bases, and 7 bases lay in between. This CDR3 region has 14 residues. The CDR3 nucleotides are TGTGCCAGCAGCTTAGGCCGTGGTAATCAGCCCCAGCATTTT. This codes for CASSLGRGNQPQHF.

CDR3 sequence: CSARGAGQGAGELFF. In DNA form, the CDR3 reads TGCAGTGCTAGGGGCGCGGGACAAGGAGCCGGGGAGCTGTTTTTT. The chain carries TRBV20-1 and TRBJ2-2, with D perhaps assigned TRBD1 or TRBD2 (6 bases each). CDR1 and CDR2 from the germline V gene are DFQATT and SNEGSKA (reference sequence). Trimming removed 3 bases from V and 6 bases from J, with 17 bases in between. The CDR3 contains 15 residues.

The chain joins TRBV7-9 to TRBJ2-5; D unresolved. CDR1 and CDR2 from the germline V gene are SEHNR and FQNEAQ (reference sequence). The CDR3 loop spans 16 amino acids. Trimming stripped 1 base from V and 2 bases from J, with 14 bases between. The CDR3 DNA is TGTGCCAGCAGCTTAGGTGTCGGCTACGAGCAAGAGACCCAGTACTTC. Protein product: CASSLGVGYEQETQYF.

This clonotype has a handful of counts. The rearrangement links TRBV3-1 to TRBJ2-7; D perhaps matches TRBD2 (6 bases). V lost 5 bases and J 3 bases, leaving 14 bases between the germline ends. The CDR3 totals 14 residues. Germline V gene lookup returns CDR1 LGHDT and CDR2 YNNKEL (reference sequence). CDR3 residues: CASSAFTSHYEQYF. The CDR3 DNA reads TGTGCCAGCAGCGCCTTTACTAGCCACTACGAGCAGTACTTC.

There are many counts of this clonotype. The chain employs TRBV4-1 and TRBJ2-7, with 9 bases fitting TRBD1. Unmatched junction bases numbered 4, after V lost 3 bases and J lost 4 bases. The CDR3 totals 14 residues. Germline V lookup: CDR1 MGHRA, CDR2 YSYEKL. Here the CDR3 reads CASSQNRGPYEQYF. CDR3 sequence (DNA): TGCGCCAGCAGCCAGAACAGGGGGCCGTACGAGCAGTACTTC.

This sequence joins TRBV7-9 and TRBJ2-7; 14 nucleotides agree with TRBD2. The CDR3 has 14 residues. Germline V gene data show CDR1 as SEHNR and CDR2 as FQNEAQ (reference sequence). The junction had 1 base not matched to a gene; V was cut back by 4 bases and J by 5 bases. CDR3 nucleotide sequence: TGTGCCAGCAGCTGGGGACTAGCGGGAGACGAGCAGTACTTC. Translation: CASSWGLAGDEQYF.